Shown below are 21 T cell receptor beta chains from a single sample sequenced in a study of blood T cell repertoires in COVID-19. Clones were read by immunoSEQ multiplex PCR, and TCRdb kept only the in-frame ones, dropping some. The sample lists 200,000 to 250,000 clones; 84% were seen once. The source material was peripheral blood. The source of these receptors is a woman aged 80 or older with active or convalescent COVID-19.

The CDR3 DNA sequence: TGTGCCAGCAGCTTGACTAGCGGGAGGAAGAATGAGCAGTTCTTC. Protein product: CASSLTSGRKNEQFF. The chain recombines TRBV7-3 with TRBJ2-1; 13 bases align to TRBD2. Germline V gene lookup returns CDR1 SGHTA and CDR2 FQGTGA. V gave up 3 bases and J gave up 7 bases; unmatched junction bases: 3. The CDR3 has 15 amino acids.

The chain employs TRBV11-3 and TRBJ2-3, with 8 bases identical to TRBD1. V gave up 5 bases and J gave up 5 bases; unmatched junction bases: 9. CDR1 SGHNT and CDR2 YENEEA come from the germline V gene. The CDR3 contains 15 residues. CDR3 region: CASSPWTGRQDTQYF. CDR3 in DNA: TGTGCCAGCAGCCCCTGGACAGGGCGTCAAGATACGCAGTATTTT.

This rearrangement joins TRBV7-9 to TRBJ2-7; possible D gene TRBD2, 7 bases. Trimming took off 5 bases at V and 6 bases at J, with 14 bases between the two ends. The CDR3 is 13 amino acids. Germline values: CDR1 SEHNR, CDR2 FQNEAQ (reference sequence). The CDR3 region is CASSQTGGPEQYF. CDR3 DNA sequence: TGTGCCAGCAGCCAAACGGGGGGCCCCGAGCAGTACTTC.

The chain uses TRBV5-1 and TRBJ2-6, with 9 bases aligning to TRBD1. Per the germline V gene, CDR1 is SGHRS and CDR2 is YFSETQ. The CDR3 is 17 amino acids. V lost 4 bases and J lost 0; bases outside the gene matches: 5. The CDR3 region has the DNA TGCGCCAGCAGCAGGACAGGGGCCTCCTCTGGGGCCAACGTCCTGACTTTC. Amino acids: CASSRTGASSGANVLTF.

The J gene is TRBJ1-4, the V gene TRBV18; tentative D call: TRBD1 (5 bases). V lost 5 bases and J 0 bases, leaving 7 bases between the germline ends. Germline CDR1 KGHSH, CDR2 LQKENI. This CDR3 is 14 amino acids long. CDR3 protein: CASSSTATNEKLFF. CDR3 DNA: TGTGCCAGCTCATCGACAGCAACTAATGAAAAACTGTTTTTT.

The chain recombines TRBV6-5 with TRBJ1-2; no reliable D call. V was pared by 4 bases and J by 8 bases, with 17 bases between. The CDR3 totals 14 residues. Germline CDR1 and CDR2: MNHEY and SVGAGI. The CDR3 DNA reads as TGTGCCAGCAGTTCCACTCCGGGGAATACAGGCTACACCTTC. Encoded protein: CASSSTPGNTGYTF.

This clone has just a few counts. The chain is built from TRBV10-3 and TRBJ1-2; unclear D gene. The CDR3 loop spans 11 amino acids. Trimming stripped 6 bases from V and 2 bases from J, with 4 bases between. Germline-derived CDR1 and CDR2 are ENHRY and SYGVKD. The chain's CDR3 is CAIRANYGYTF. The DNA of the CDR3 is TGTGCCATCAGGGCAAACTATGGCTACACCTTC.

This clone turned up a few times. The V gene is TRBV29-1, the J gene TRBJ2-2; 10 positions match TRBD2. CDR3 length: 15 residues. From germline, CDR1 is SQVTM and CDR2 ANQGSEA. V was clipped by 1 base and J by 7 bases; unmatched bases: 6. CDR3 amino acids: CSVEGLAGVDGELFF. CDR3 nucleotides: TGCAGCGTTGAAGGTCTAGCGGGAGTAGACGGGGAGCTGTTTTTT.

The genes are TRBV2 and TRBJ2-1, with 7 nucleotides matching TRBD2. J gave up 4 bases and V 0 bases, and 9 bases lay outside the gene matches. The CDR3 contains 17 residues. Germline CDR1 SNHLY, CDR2 FYNNEI. This chain's CDR3 is CASSEAGAAGTYNEQFF. CDR3 DNA: TGTGCCAGCAGTGAAGCAGGGGCAGCGGGGACGTACAATGAGCAGTTCTTC.

The chain's CDR3 is CSALLNEKLFF. In DNA form, the CDR3 reads TGCAGTGCTCTGTTAAATGAAAAACTGTTTTTT. The chain carries TRBV20-1 and TRBJ1-4; no definite D call. CDR3 length: 11 amino acids. From germline, CDR1 is DFQATT and CDR2 SNEGSKA (reference sequence). V lost 5 bases and J 5 bases, leaving 6 bases between the germline ends.

The V call is TRBV3-1 (or the pseudogene TRBV3-2), the J call TRBJ1-6; D gene unclear. CDR3 length: 14 amino acids. Trimming left V 6 bases short and J 7 bases short, with 13 bases between. From germline, CDR1 is LGHDT and CDR2 YNNKEL (reference sequence). The CDR3: CASRYGFRNSPLHF. Written as DNA, the CDR3 is TGTGCCAGCAGATACGGGTTCAGAAATTCACCCCTCCACTTT.

Comment on this clone: Other DNA sequences in this sample translate to the same CDR3. V gene TRBV7-2 combines with J gene TRBJ2-3, with a weak D call TRBD2 (6 bases). The CDR3 covers 14 residues. In germline, CDR1 is SGHTA, CDR2 FQGNSA. Trimming cost V 2 bases and J 2 bases, with 8 bases left between them. Here the CDR3 DNA reads TGTGCCAGCAGCTTACGCGGGGACACAGATACGCAGTATTTT. It encodes CASSLRGDTDTQYF.

This chain joins TRBV7-2 and TRBJ2-3; possible D gene TRBD2, 7 bases. The CDR3 is made up of 15 amino acids. The V end lost 6 bases, the J end lost 6 bases, and 19 bases lay between the germline ends. The germline V gene has CDR1 SGHTA and CDR2 FQGNSA. CDR3 in amino acids: CASSLWGGGEDTQYF. The CDR3, as DNA: TGTGCCAGCAGTCTCTGGGGAGGGGGAGAGGATACGCAGTATTTT.

The chain recombines TRBV11-2 with TRBJ2-4; TRBD1 might be the D (5 bases). Germline assignment: CDR1 SGHAT and CDR2 FQNNGV. V shed 4 bases and J shed 0 bases, with 16 bases lying between them. This CDR3 spans 17 amino acids. DNA for the CDR3: TGTGCCAGCAGCTCACCCCGACAGAACATAGCCAAAAACATTCAGTACTTC. Protein product: CASSSPRQNIAKNIQYF.

The chain joins TRBV11-1 to TRBJ1-3; a possible D gene is TRBD1 (5 bases). V was trimmed by 7 bases and J by 0 bases, leaving 16 bases between them. The CDR3 extends over 16 amino acids. Germline V gene data show CDR1 as SGHAT and CDR2 as FQDESV (reference sequence). In DNA, the CDR3 is TGTGCCAGCACCGATATCCGGACAAACTCTGGAAACACCATATATTTT. This translates into CASTDIRTNSGNTIYF.

The chain uses TRBV28 and TRBJ1-2; 9 nucleotides align to TRBD1. CDR3 length: 14 amino acids. Germline lookup yields CDR1 MDHEN and CDR2 SYDVKM. V gave up 5 bases and J gave up 4 bases; unmatched junction bases: 5. The DNA for the CDR3 is TGTGCCAGCAGTACGTGGGACAGGGCCTATGGCTACACCTTC. Translating gives CASSTWDRAYGYTF.

This clone has more than one count but fewer than ten. The chain joins TRBV10-3 to TRBJ2-5; TRBD1 matches at 7 bases. This CDR3 spans 16 amino acids. Germline V gene sequence: CDR1 ENHRY, CDR2 SYGVKD. Trimming at V came to 0 bases and at J to 0 bases, leaving 4 bases not matched to a gene. Here the CDR3 DNA reads TGTGCCATCAGTGAGTCGTTGACAGGGCACCAAGAGACCCAGTACTTC. It translates to CAISESLTGHQETQYF.

The chain employs TRBV20-1 and TRBJ2-1, with D perhaps TRBD1 (6 bases). Germline assignment: CDR1 DFQATT and CDR2 SNEGSKA (reference sequence). The CDR3 totals 11 residues. Deletions cut 6 bases from V and 5 bases from J, with 8 bases between. Here the CDR3 reads CSAGQNNEQFF. The CDR3 DNA follows: TGCAGTGCAGGACAGAACAATGAGCAGTTCTTC.

This sequence joins TRBV5-1 and TRBJ2-5; 13 nucleotides align to TRBD2. Looked up from germline, CDR1 is SGHRS and CDR2 is YFSETQ. The CDR3 has 16 residues. V was clipped by 4 bases and J by 7 bases; unmatched bases: 10. The CDR3 sequence: CASSLTSGGDSGTQYF. CDR3 in DNA: TGCGCCAGCAGCCTAACTAGCGGGGGGGATTCTGGGACCCAGTACTTC.

The CDR3 nucleotides are TGTGCCAGCTCACCACCGGTGAACAGGGTCAATAGGTACGAGCAGTACTTC. Translating it yields CASSPPVNRVNRYEQYF. The chain couples TRBV18 to TRBJ2-7; weak D call: TRBD1 (6 bases). This CDR3 comprises 17 residues. In germline, CDR1 is KGHSH, CDR2 LQKENI. V was trimmed by 0 bases and J by 4 bases, leaving 19 bases between them.

Turning to this clone: Other DNA sequences of this sample code for an identical CDR3. V usage is TRBV9 and J usage is TRBJ1-5; no reliable D call. Germline V CDR1 and CDR2: SGDLS, YYNGEE. V was clipped by 0 bases and J by 4 bases, with 5 bases between them. There are 13 residues in the CDR3. The CDR3 coding sequence is TGTGCCAGCAGCGTAGACAGAAATCAGCCCCAGCATTTT. Its protein is CASSVDRNQPQHF. Based on the CDR3 plus reference TRBV9 and TRBJ1-5, the full variable domain is DSGVTQTPKHLITATGQRVTLRCSPRSGDLSVYWYQQSLDQGLQFLIQYYNGEERAKGNILERFSAQQFPDLHSELNLSSLELGDSALYFCASSVDRNQPQHFGDGTRLSIL.